The subject of this entry is one T cell receptor beta chain. The target of this receptor is not known. Base qualities are not provided; no much larger clone lies one nucleotide away. The donors belonged to the validation cohort of about 130 subjects, which was separate from the approximately 700-subject first cohort. The CDR3 goes from the cysteine to the phenylalanine over 17 residues. Solely the CDR3 DNA is kept, with 51 bases framed from the first base. Relative to germline, V is missing 1 base and J is missing 0 bases, with 5 bases of the junction outside any gene match. From the germline V gene (reference sequence), CDR1 is GTSNPN and CDR2 is SVGIG. Receptor libraries were prepared by the immunoSEQ multiplex PCR assay. As for the authors' bioinformatics: A statistical classification framework was built to diagnose cytomegalovirus status from the catalog of TCR beta chain sequences. Held by TCRdb, this immuneACCESS table contains in-frame sequences only and omits some clones. Under half of the omission traces to an unresolved V gene where checked; the cause of the rest is unknown. V and J calls and clone size are those listed in that table; D and trimming were worked out from the DNA. Present in this sample are about 220,000 clones, around four fifths of which were seen just once. More than 12% of the sample is taken by the ten largest.

The data belong to a study of cytomegalovirus exposure and HLA in healthy donors (dated by TCRdb to the late 2010s). About the full investigation: According to a later analysis, the 120 or so validation repertoires were produced on the same platform as the approximately 690 repertoires of the first cohort. The study was designed to test whether signatures of past pathogen exposure could be identified by cataloging public T cell receptors. A separate validation cohort of roughly 130 different subjects was used in addition to the approximately 670-subject first cohort. The study combined high-throughput TCR immunosequencing, statistical association of individual TCRs with disease status, and machine learning to predict cytomegalovirus infection status.

Points the paper makes about the study in general: While some public TCRs were present in many individuals, most TCR sequences turned up only very rarely across donors. The classifier was reported to diagnose cytomegalovirus status with high specificity and sensitivity in both the original and validation cohorts. A later analysis had no HLA typing for the validation cohort, so co-occurrence there was scored across all 120 or so repertoires. Subsequent analysis determined that TCRs grouped into clusters in the first cohort also showed a tendency toward co-occurrence across the roughly 110 validation repertoires, and 94% of cluster scores exceeded 0. According to the authors, the approach could potentially be generalized to other disease states and immunological phenotypes. The study gave a list of under 200 TCR beta chains associated with cytomegalovirus. In vitro tests confirmed that a few of the cytomegalovirus-associated TCR beta chains recognize cytomegalovirus antigens.

The sequencing sample was made of PBMCs. The sequence links TRBV30 to TRBJ2-1; TRBD2 aligns with 11 central bases. The clonotype comes from a woman in her 30s in good health and CMV-seropositive. The CDR3 loop reads CAWSGGLAGGSYNEQFF. The DNA reads TGTGCCTGGAGTGGGGGGCTAGCGGGAGGCTCCTACAATGAGCAGTTCTTC.